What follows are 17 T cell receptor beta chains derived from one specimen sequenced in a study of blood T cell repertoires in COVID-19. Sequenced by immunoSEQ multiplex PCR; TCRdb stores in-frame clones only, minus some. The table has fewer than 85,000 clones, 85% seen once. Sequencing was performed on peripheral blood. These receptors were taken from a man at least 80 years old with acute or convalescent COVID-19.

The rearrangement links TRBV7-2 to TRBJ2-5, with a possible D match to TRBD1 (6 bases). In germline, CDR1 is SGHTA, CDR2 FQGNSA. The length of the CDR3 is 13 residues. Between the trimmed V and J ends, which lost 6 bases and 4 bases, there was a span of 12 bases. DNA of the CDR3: TGTGCCAGCAGTTTTACAGGGACAGAGACCCAGTACTTC. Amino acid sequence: CASSFTGTETQYF.

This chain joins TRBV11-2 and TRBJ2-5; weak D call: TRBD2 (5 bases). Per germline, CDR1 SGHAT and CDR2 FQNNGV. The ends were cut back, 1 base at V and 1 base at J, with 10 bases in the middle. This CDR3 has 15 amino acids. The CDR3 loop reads CASSLVGVLQETQYF. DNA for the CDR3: TGTGCCAGCAGCTTAGTCGGGGTCCTCCAAGAGACCCAGTACTTC.

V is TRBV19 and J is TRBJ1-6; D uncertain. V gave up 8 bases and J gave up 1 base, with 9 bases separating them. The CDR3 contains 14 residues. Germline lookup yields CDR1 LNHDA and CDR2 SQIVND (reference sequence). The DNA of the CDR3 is TGTGCCAGTGCTCGAGGGTCCTATAATTCACCCCTCCACTTT. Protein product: CASARGSYNSPLHF.

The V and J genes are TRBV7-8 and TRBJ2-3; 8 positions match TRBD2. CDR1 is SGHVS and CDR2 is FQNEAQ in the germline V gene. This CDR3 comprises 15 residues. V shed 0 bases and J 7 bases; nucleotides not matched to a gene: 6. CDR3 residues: CASSLAAAGGNTQYF. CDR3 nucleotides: TGTGCCAGCAGCTTAGCAGCGGCGGGGGGCAATACGCAGTATTTT.

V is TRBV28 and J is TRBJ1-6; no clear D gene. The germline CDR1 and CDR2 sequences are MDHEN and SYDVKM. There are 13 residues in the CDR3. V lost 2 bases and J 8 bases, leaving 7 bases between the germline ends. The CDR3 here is CASSLVPYSPLHF. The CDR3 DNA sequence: TGTGCCAGCAGTTTAGTCCCTTATTCACCCCTCCACTTT.

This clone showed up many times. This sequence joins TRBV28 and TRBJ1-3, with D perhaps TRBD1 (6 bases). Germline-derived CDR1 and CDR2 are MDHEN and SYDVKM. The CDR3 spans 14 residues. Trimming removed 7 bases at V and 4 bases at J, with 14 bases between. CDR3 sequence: CASNRRTVGNTIYF. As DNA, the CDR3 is TGTGCCAGCAATAGGAGGACAGTGGGAAACACCATATATTTT.

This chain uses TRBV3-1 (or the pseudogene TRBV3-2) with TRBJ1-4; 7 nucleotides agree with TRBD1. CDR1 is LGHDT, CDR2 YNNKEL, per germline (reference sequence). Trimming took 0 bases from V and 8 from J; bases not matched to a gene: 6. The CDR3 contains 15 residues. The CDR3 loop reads CASSQDRAGGEKLFF. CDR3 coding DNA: TGTGCCAGCAGCCAAGATAGAGCAGGGGGGGAAAAACTGTTTTTT.

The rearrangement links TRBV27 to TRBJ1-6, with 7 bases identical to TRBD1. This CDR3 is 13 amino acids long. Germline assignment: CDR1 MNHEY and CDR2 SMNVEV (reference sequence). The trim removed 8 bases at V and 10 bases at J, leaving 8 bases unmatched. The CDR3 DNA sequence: TGTGCCAGCGGGGAGGACAGGAACTCACCCCTCCACTTT. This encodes CASGEDRNSPLHF.

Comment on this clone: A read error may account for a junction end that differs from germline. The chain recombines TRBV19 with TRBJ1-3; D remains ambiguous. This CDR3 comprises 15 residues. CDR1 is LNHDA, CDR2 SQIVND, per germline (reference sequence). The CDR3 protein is CASSIIGVGGNTIYF. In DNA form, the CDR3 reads TGTGCCAGTAGTATCATCGGGGTAGGCGGAAACACTATATATTTT.

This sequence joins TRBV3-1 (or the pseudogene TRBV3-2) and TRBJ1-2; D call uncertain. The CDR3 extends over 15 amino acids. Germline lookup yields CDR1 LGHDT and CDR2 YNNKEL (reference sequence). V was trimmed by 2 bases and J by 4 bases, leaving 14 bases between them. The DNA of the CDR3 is TGTGCCAGCAGCCAAACTCCGGAACAGCTCTATGGCTACACCTTC. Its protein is CASSQTPEQLYGYTF.

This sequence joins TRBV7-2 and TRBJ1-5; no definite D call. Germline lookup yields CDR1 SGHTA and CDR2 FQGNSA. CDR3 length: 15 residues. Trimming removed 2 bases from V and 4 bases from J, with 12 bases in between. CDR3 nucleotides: TGTGCCAGCAGCTTATCCCAGGAACTTAATCAGCCCCAGCATTTT. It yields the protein CASSLSQELNQPQHF.

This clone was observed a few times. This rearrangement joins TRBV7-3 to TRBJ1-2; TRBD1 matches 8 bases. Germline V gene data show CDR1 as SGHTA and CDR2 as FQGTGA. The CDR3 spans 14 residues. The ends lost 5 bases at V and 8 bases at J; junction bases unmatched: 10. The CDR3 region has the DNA TGTGCCAGCAGCCCCCAACAGGGGGTGGTAGGCTACACCTTC. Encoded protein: CASSPQQGVVGYTF.

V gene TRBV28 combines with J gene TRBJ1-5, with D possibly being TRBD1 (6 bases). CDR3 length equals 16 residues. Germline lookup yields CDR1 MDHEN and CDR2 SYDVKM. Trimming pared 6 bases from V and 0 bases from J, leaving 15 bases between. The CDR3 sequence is CASREQTGASNQPQHF. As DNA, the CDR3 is TGTGCCAGCAGGGAGCAGACAGGAGCTAGCAATCAGCCCCAGCATTTT.

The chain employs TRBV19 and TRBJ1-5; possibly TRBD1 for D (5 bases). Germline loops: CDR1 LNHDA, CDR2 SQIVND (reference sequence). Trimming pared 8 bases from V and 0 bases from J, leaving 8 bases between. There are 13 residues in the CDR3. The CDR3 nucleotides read TGTGCCAGTTCCAGGGTTAGCAATCAGCCCCAGCATTTT. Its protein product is CASSRVSNQPQHF.

The CDR3 coding sequence is TGTGCCATCAGTGAGAAGAGAGGGTATAGCACAGATACGCAGTATTTT. Translation: CAISEKRGYSTDTQYF. The chain employs TRBV10-3 and TRBJ2-3, with D tentatively TRBD2 (5 bases). Germline values: CDR1 ENHRY, CDR2 SYGVKD. Trimming removed 2 bases from V and 0 bases from J, with 12 bases in between. This CDR3 has 16 amino acids.

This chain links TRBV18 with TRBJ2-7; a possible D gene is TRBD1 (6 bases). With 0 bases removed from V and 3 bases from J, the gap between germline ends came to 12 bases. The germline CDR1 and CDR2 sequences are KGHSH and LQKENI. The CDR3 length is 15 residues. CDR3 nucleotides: TGTGCCAGCTCACCACCCAGGGACACCCACTACGAGCAGTACTTC. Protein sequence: CASSPPRDTHYEQYF.

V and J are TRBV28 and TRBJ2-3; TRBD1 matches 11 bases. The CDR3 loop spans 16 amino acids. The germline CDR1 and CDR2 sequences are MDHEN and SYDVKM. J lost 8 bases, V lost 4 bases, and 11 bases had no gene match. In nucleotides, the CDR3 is TGTGCCAGCAGTTCAGAGGGACAGGGGGTTTGGGGTACGCAGTATTTT. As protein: CASSSEGQGVWGTQYF.